Sequencing of this TCR beta chain was carried out in a study of response to subunit inactivated influenza vaccine. General study points: Few additional T cells are recruited per seasonal influenza vaccination, authors suggested.

TCRdb recomputed calls from the RT-PCR reads with MiXCR, one row per CDR3 protein. The table has under 800,000 distinct CDR3 sequences, roughly 14% seen once; the top ten hold 5.5% to 8%. This clonotype was detected a few times. The antigen remains unidentified. The ends were cut back, 5 bases at V and 3 bases at J, with 14 bases in the middle. CDR3 length: 14 residues. CDR1 and CDR2 (germline): SQVTM, ANQGSEA. The origin of this receptor is a middle-aged man who received an inactivated influenza vaccine. This rearrangement joins TRBV29-1 to TRBJ2-1; D remains unclear. Sample: PBMCs from blood, taken roughly 2 weeks before vaccination. The DNA of the CDR3 is TGCAGCGTTAGAGGAAAAGGCCTCTACAATGAGCAGTTCTTC. Its protein is CSVRGKGLYNEQFF.